This entry is about one TCR beta chain. This sample is part of a study of blood T cell repertoires in COVID-19. Study at large: The origin of the acute and convalescent COVID-19 samples was the United States, Italy and Spain.

CDR3 size: 14 residues. CDR1 is MNHEY, CDR2 SVGAGI, per germline. TCRdb keeps only in-frame clones here, not all; method: immunoSEQ multiplex PCR. Among fewer than 200,000 clones listed, roughly 81% were seen once. Sample: peripheral blood. This chain connects TRBV6-5 to TRBJ2-4; D unresolved. The receptor was isolated from a woman aged 40 to 49 with COVID-19, enrolled during active disease. CDR3 sequence (DNA): TGTGCGGCAGCAGAGCCGGGAGCCAAAAACATTCAGTACTTC. As protein: CAAAEPGAKNIQYF.